The clone carrying this TCR beta chain was counted many times. Its antigen is undetermined. This entry is derived from a study of regulatory T cells in long-lasting Graves disease. Study-wide results and limits: Persistent Graves' patients showed reduced TCR diversity versus newly diagnosed patients. Among the persistent patients, fewer than 3,000 public clonotypes were shared, more than the approximately 970 shared among new patients. The analysis examined peripheral blood only and excluded thyroid tissue.

The V end was cut by 6 bases, the J end by 5 bases, with 19 bases between. The CDR3 covers 15 residues. CDR1 and CDR2 (germline): SGHAT, FQDESV (reference sequence). Assembly of TCR beta libraries relied on iRepertoire HTBI primers together with Arm-PCR of CDR3 regions. TCRdb reanalysed the multiplex PCR reads using MiXCR and keeps one entry per CDR3 protein. The table has a few hundred thousand distinct CDR3 sequences, under 25% seen once. Time point described: persistent/refractory GD, antithyroid drugs over 5 years with positive TRAb. PBMC-extracted RNA yielded the TCR library. Graves' disease diagnosis followed American Thyroid Association guidelines.

This sequence originates from a female donor with Graves disease. V and J are TRBV11-1 and TRBJ2-5, with a tentative D call TRBD1 (5 bases). The specimen was peripheral blood mononuclear cells (PBMCs), collected when the disease was refractory, from a patient treated with antithyroid drugs. As DNA, the CDR3 is TGTGCCAGCAGTTGGACACCCGAGTTGTTGGAGACCCAGTACTTC. It codes for CASSWTPELLETQYF. Complete variable domain (other parts from reference TRBV11-1 and TRBJ2-5): EAEVAQSPRYKITEKSQAVAFWCDPISGHATLYWYRQILGQGPELLVQFQDESVVDDSQLPKDRFSAERLKGVDSTLKIQPAELGDSAMYLCASSWTPELLETQYFGPGTRLLVL.